This T cell receptor (beta chain) was found in a study of cytomegalovirus exposure and HLA in healthy donors. Each donor's status was that of a healthy bone marrow donor. Donors likely had unrecorded immune exposures despite being nominally healthy when sampled. With respect to this clone: Its antigen remains unidentified.

Study-wide results and limits: Later on, a genetic analysis was performed. It linked a missense variant in DCLRE1C with V- and J-gene trimming of TCR beta.

Researchers ran the PCR with 60 Vbeta and 13 Jbeta primers. Produced via immunoSEQ multiplex PCR; TCRdb's table is partial and in-frame only. The data show 95,000 to 100,000 clones, with 65% to 75% seen just once and around 1.9% held by the top ten. Material for sequencing was PBMCs. This receptor was obtained from a woman between 40 and 55 years old in good health and CMV-seronegative.

CDR3 amino acids: CASSEDRVNYGYTF. DNA for the CDR3: TGTGCCAGCAGCGAGGACAGGGTTAACTATGGCTACACCTTC. This chain links TRBV5-4 with TRBJ1-2, with 8 bases fitting TRBD1. The CDR3 has 14 residues. CDR1 SGHNT and CDR2 YYREEE come from the germline V gene (reference sequence). V dropped 4 bases and J dropped 1; count of bases not matched to a gene: 3.